This section outlines one T cell receptor (beta chain) sequence together with its context. The entry originates in a study of blood T cell repertoires in COVID-19. Study as a whole: Samples of COVID-19 (acute and convalescent) were obtained from the United States, Italy and Spain. The analysed material was cDNA or gDNA that came from T cells, B-cell-depleted T cells, or PBMCs.

The CDR3 is 15 amino acids. Trimming took 3 bases from V and 7 from J, leaving 18 bases between them. The germline CDR1 and CDR2 sequences are LNHDA and SQIVND (reference sequence). Under the authors' procedure: Reference gene primer amplification in the assay estimated nucleated cell counts. Libraries were prepared by immunoSEQ multiplex PCR; TCRdb keeps only in-frame clonotypes and omits some of them. The DNA was the basis for D and trimming; V, J and clone size are from that table. The repertoire includes some 130,000 clones, around 80% of them detected once, and approximately 3.5% sits in the top ten.

The rearrangement uses TRBV19 and TRBJ1-1, with D perhaps matching TRBD1 (5 bases). The sequenced sample consisted of peripheral blood. The receptor was derived from a man aged 55 to 70 with acute or convalescent COVID-19. The DNA for the CDR3 is TGTGCCAGTAGTATTCAGAGTGGTGCAGGGCTTGAAGCTTTCTTT. Protein sequence: CASSIQSGAGLEAFF.